This TCR beta chain derives from a study of CD4 T cells in relation to SARS-CoV-2 and coronaviruses. The overall study: Convalescent patients had median age about 40 years, range about 21 to 75. A couple of subjects were Hispanic; patients were under 10 males and a handful of females.

Of note for this clone: Antigen specificity is unknown.

General study results and limits: Pre-pandemic and post-infection samples never came from the same donor.

Profiled with immunoSEQ multiplex PCR; TCRdb holds only in-frame clones, not every one. The table lists some 40,000 clones, under 85% of them singletons. V lost 1 base and J 3 bases, leaving 16 bases between the germline ends. This CDR3 is 17 amino acids long. The V gene's germline CDR1 is LNHNV and CDR2 YYDKDF (reference sequence). The V call is TRBV15, the J call TRBJ2-1; D is possibly TRBD2 (5 bases). Sequencing used memory CD4+ T cells from PBMCs, cultured in vitro. This clonotype originated in an adult with COVID-19. CDR3 amino acids: CATSRGRGERVYNEQFF. The CDR3, as DNA: TGTGCCACCAGCAGAGGTCGAGGCGAGAGGGTCTACAATGAGCAGTTCTTC.